What follows are 14 T cell receptor beta chains derived from one specimen sequenced in a study of cytomegalovirus exposure and HLA in healthy donors. Primers: 60 Vbeta forward and 13 Jbeta reverse. Profiled with immunoSEQ multiplex PCR; TCRdb holds only in-frame clones, not every one. Of 150,000 to 250,000 clones listed, 70% to 80% were seen once; the top ten hold approximately 1.5%. Sequenced sample: PBMCs. The receptors originated from a girl aged 10 to 17 in good health and CMV-seropositive.

This clone was seen once. This sequence joins TRBV6-5 and TRBJ1-3; perhaps TRBD1 as D (5 bases). The ends were cut back, 3 bases at V and 2 bases at J, with 14 bases in the middle. CDR1 and CDR2 from the germline V gene are MNHEY and SVGAGI. The CDR3 runs 16 residues. The CDR3 DNA reads as TGTGCCAGCAGTTATAGCGGGCCCAGGGCTGGAAACACCATATATTTT. Translated, it gives CASSYSGPRAGNTIYF.

This chain connects TRBV9 to TRBJ1-5; TRBD1 aligns across 11 bases. J lost 6 bases, V lost 4 bases, and 6 bases had no gene match. CDR3 length: 15 amino acids. Looked up from germline, CDR1 is SGDLS and CDR2 is YYNGEE. The CDR3 loop reads CASSLGQGASQPQHF. The CDR3 coding sequence is TGTGCCAGCAGCCTCGGACAGGGGGCTTCTCAGCCCCAGCATTTT.

The V call is TRBV10-3, the J call TRBJ2-7, with 7 bases lining up with TRBD2. Losses at the gene ends were 4 bases for V and 6 bases for J; bases not matched to a gene: 12. The V gene's germline CDR1 is ENHRY and CDR2 SYGVKD. This CDR3 comprises 15 residues. The CDR3 nucleotides read TGTGCCATCAGTGTTTGGCGGGGGAAGGGACGCGAGCAGTACTTC. This codes for CAISVWRGKGREQYF.

The V call is TRBV7-9, the J call TRBJ2-2, with D unresolved. This CDR3 is 13 amino acids long. The germline V gene has CDR1 SEHNR and CDR2 FQNEAQ (reference sequence). V lost 3 bases to trimming and J lost 4 bases, with 6 bases between them. This chain's CDR3 is CASSFRVTGELFF. As DNA, the CDR3 is TGTGCCAGCAGCTTTCGGGTCACCGGGGAGCTGTTTTTT.

The V gene is TRBV11-3, the J gene TRBJ1-2; 7 nucleotides line up with TRBD1. The trim removed 0 bases at V and 7 bases at J, leaving 11 bases unmatched. The CDR3 totals 16 residues. Germline CDR1 and CDR2: SGHNT and YENEEA. The chain's CDR3 is CASSLDHRLQGPGYTF. In nucleotides, the CDR3 is TGTGCCAGCAGCTTAGATCACCGGTTACAGGGGCCTGGCTACACCTTC. Using reference TRBV11-3 and TRBJ1-2 for the parts outside the CDR3, the full variable domain is EAGVVQSPRYKIIEKKQPVAFWCNPISGHNTLYWYLQNLGQGPELLIRYENEEAVDDSQLPKDRFSAERLKGVDSTLKIQPAELGDSAVYLCASSLDHRLQGPGYTFGSGTRLTVV.

The genes are TRBV23-1 and TRBJ2-5; 8 bases are a match to TRBD2. TRBV23-1 is recorded as an ORF, its role being uncertain. This CDR3 has 16 amino acids. After removal of 3 bases from V and 5 bases from J, the junction contained 11 bases not matched to a gene. The CDR3 protein is CASSQGLRGGPETQYF. The CDR3 bases are TGCGCCAGCAGTCAGGGGTTACGGGGGGGCCCCGAGACCCAGTACTTC.

The chain uses TRBV4-3 and TRBJ1-2; a possible D gene is TRBD1 (6 bases). CDR1 and CDR2 (germline): LGHNA, YSLEER. Trimming took 1 base from V and 4 from J, leaving 13 bases between them. The CDR3 has 15 amino acids. The CDR3 nucleotides are TGCGCCAGCAGCCAAGCCTTCAGGGGCCTCTATGGCTACACCTTC. Encoded protein: CASSQAFRGLYGYTF.

In its sample, this clone was seen a few times. The chain couples TRBV14 to TRBJ2-3; the D gene is possibly TRBD1 (5 bases). Trimming shortened V by 2 bases and J by 2 bases, and 8 bases separated the two germline ends. Per the germline V gene, CDR1 is SGHDN and CDR2 is FVKESK. CDR3 length equals 14 residues. CDR3 residues: CASSQPDNTDTQYF. The DNA of the CDR3 is TGTGCCAGCAGCCAACCGGACAACACAGATACGCAGTATTTT. The whole variable domain, remainder taken from reference TRBV14 and TRBJ2-3, is EAGVTQFPSHSVIEKGQTVTLRCDPISGHDNLYWYRRVMGKEIKFLLHFVKESKQDESGMPNNRFLAERTGGTYSTLKVQPAELEDSGVYFCASSQPDNTDTQYFGPGTRLTVL.

The V call is TRBV5-1, the J call TRBJ1-2; a possible D gene is TRBD1 (5 bases). CDR1 is SGHRS, CDR2 YFSETQ, per germline. The CDR3 is 14 amino acids. V gave up 1 base and J gave up 6 bases, with 13 bases separating them. The CDR3 is CASSLIPQGHGYTF. The CDR3 nucleotides read TGCGCCAGCAGCTTGATTCCTCAGGGTCATGGCTACACCTTC.

About this clone itself: Other DNA sequences from this sample encode an identical CDR3 as well. The chain recombines TRBV27 with TRBJ1-5; 8 bases line up with TRBD1. There are 15 residues in the CDR3. Germline loops: CDR1 MNHEY, CDR2 SMNVEV (reference sequence). After removal of 5 bases from V and 0 bases from J, the junction contained 3 bases not matched to a gene. The CDR3 sequence: CASSPGTGSNQPQHF. The DNA of the CDR3 is TGTGCCAGCAGTCCCGGGACAGGTAGCAATCAGCCCCAGCATTTT.

The CDR3 spells CASSPQGLADLTGELFF. The CDR3 region has the DNA TGCGCCAGCAGCCCTCAGGGACTAGCGGACCTCACCGGGGAGCTGTTTTTT. This chain connects TRBV4-1 to TRBJ2-2, with 11 bases fitting TRBD2. Germline trimming cut 4 bases from V and 4 bases from J; bases unmatched to any gene: 8. CDR1 MGHRA and CDR2 YSYEKL come from the germline V gene. The CDR3 sequence is 17 residues long.

A remark on this clone: This CDR3 is also generated by other DNA sequences in the sample. This chain connects TRBV9 to TRBJ1-6, with D maybe TRBD1 (6 bases). The CDR3 sequence is 14 residues long. Germline V gives CDR1 SGDLS, CDR2 YYNGEE. The germline V and J ends were trimmed by 0 bases and 9 bases, with 10 bases remaining between them. The CDR3 loop reads CASSVEGGSSPLHF. CDR3 nucleotide sequence: TGTGCCAGCAGCGTAGAGGGGGGGAGTTCACCCCTCCACTTT.

The chain couples TRBV6-5 to TRBJ1-6, with D hard to call. CDR1 is MNHEY and CDR2 is SVGAGI in the germline V gene. The V and J ends lost 1 base and 5 bases respectively, with 9 bases between them. The CDR3 runs 15 residues. CDR3 DNA: TGTGCCAGCAGTTACTGCGACACCGATAATTCACCCCTCCACTTT. Translation: CASSYCDTDNSPLHF.

Written as DNA, the CDR3 is TGTGCCAGCAGCTTGACAGGGTCGGGGGAAAAACTGTTTTTT. Its translation is CASSLTGSGEKLFF. The chain couples TRBV7-2 to TRBJ1-4; TRBD1 aligns across 7 bases. The J segment lost 8 bases and the V segment lost 3 bases, leaving 6 bases of the junction unmatched. The CDR3 extends over 14 amino acids. In germline, CDR1 is SGHTA, CDR2 FQGNSA.